Detailed here is one T cell receptor beta chain. Its antigen is currently unknown. Extraction of roughly 2 micrograms of genomic DNA from cryopreserved PBMCs supplied material for TCR beta libraries. The ends were cut back, 6 bases at V and 0 bases at J, with 9 bases in the middle. This CDR3 region has 14 residues. Germline V lookup: CDR1 SGDLS, CDR2 YYNGEE. This entry comes from a study of cytotoxic CD8 clonotypes in ibrutinib-treated CLL. The table came from immunoSEQ multiplex PCR; TCRdb's copy has only in-frame clones and leaves some out. The sample contains 300,000 or so clones, roughly two thirds of which appear only once. General observations from the study: Researchers report that baseline clonality outpaced age-matched healthy donors and tracked circulating CD8+ T-cell counts. Public clonotypes were rare and shrank or held steady on treatment.

The receptor was derived from a human donor with chronic lymphocytic leukemia. This chain connects TRBV9 to TRBJ1-4; TRBD1 might be the D (6 bases). The material was PBMCs, obtained after 36 months of ibrutinib treatment. The CDR3 spells CASTTGPTNEKLFF. The DNA for the CDR3 is TGTGCCAGCACAACAGGGCCAACTAATGAAAAACTGTTTTTT. The complete variable domain, with remaining parts taken from reference TRBV9 and TRBJ1-4, reads DSGVTQTPKHLITATGQRVTLRCSPRSGDLSVYWYQQSLDQGLQFLIQYYNGEERAKGNILERFSAQQFPDLHSELNLSSLELGDSALYFCASTTGPTNEKLFFGSGTQLSVL.